This TCR beta chain stems from a study of blood T cell repertoires in COVID-19. Background on the study: Donors in the United States, Italy and Spain gave samples during acute or convalescent COVID-19.

A single count supports this clone. Some clones are missing from TCRdb's copy, which holds only in-frame ones; the method was immunoSEQ multiplex PCR. The table includes 150,000 to 200,000 clones, 80% to 90% detected once. Seattle cases were enrolled at active infection and followed longitudinally. Trimming left V 5 bases short and J 6 bases short, with 17 bases between. The CDR3 is 14 amino acids. CDR1 is SGHAT and CDR2 is FQNNGV in the germline V gene. Sequencing was done on a sample of peripheral blood. The chain is built from TRBV11-2 and TRBJ2-7; weak D call: TRBD1 (7 bases). This sequence was found in a woman in her 70s with COVID-19, enrolled during active disease. CDR3 sequence (DNA): TGTGCCAGCAGCCATAAGGAGGGGGCCAGCGAGCAGTACGTC. It specifies CASSHKEGASEQYV.